These T cell receptor beta chains were read from a single sample in a study of cytomegalovirus exposure and HLA in healthy donors. TCRdb keeps only in-frame clones here, not all; method: immunoSEQ multiplex PCR. The profile shows over 120,000 clones, approximately 78% of them singletons. The sample was PBMCs. Every receptor here comes from a female donor in good health and CMV-seronegative. Both conserved end residues are part of each CDR3. A D gene is named only where the DNA matches it firmly. The size of a clone is reported for some rows only, either as once, few or many, or as a class for expanded clones.

clone size	V gene	J gene	D gene	CDR3 protein
NA	TRBV27	TRBJ1-1	NA	CASSLMAGGGTEAFF
few	TRBV5-4	TRBJ1-1	TRBD1	CASSLGGTVNTEAFF
NA	TRBV5-8	TRBJ1-5	TRBD1	CASSPGQGFVWRNQPQHF
NA	TRBV19	TRBJ1-5	NA	CASSILGLGSNQPQHF
NA	TRBV7-3	TRBJ2-1	NA	CASSTQAGGSYNEQFF
once	TRBV29-1	TRBJ1-2	NA	CSSGGIYGYTF
NA	TRBV25-1	TRBJ2-2	NA	CASSEFGAGELFF
NA	TRBV7-9	TRBJ1-2	NA	CASSFGQNYGYTF
NA	TRBV29-1	TRBJ2-7	TRBD2	CSVGSLAGTFGEQYF
NA	TRBV11-2	TRBJ2-7	NA	CASRPKAQGLSYEQYF
NA	TRBV5-1	TRBJ1-1	TRBD1	CASSLTEGAGTEAFF
few	TRBV6-6	TRBJ1-1	TRBD1	CASRPRGPLQNTEAFF
NA	TRBV4-1	TRBJ1-4	NA	CASSQVPTRGNEKLFF
NA	TRBV18	TRBJ2-7	NA	CASSTLQGQMRYPYEQYF
NA	TRBV5-1	TRBJ1-1	NA	CASSLGGGVLNTEAFF
NA	TRBV5-8	TRBJ1-3	TRBD1	CASRQGVVWSGNTIYF
NA	TRBV19	TRBJ2-7	TRBD1	CASSAGQGYEQYF
few	TRBV6-6	TRBJ2-7	TRBD1	CASSPWGTGDSYEQYF
NA	TRBV7-8	TRBJ1-5	TRBD1	CASSSIWGQVDNQPQHF
NA	TRBV5-1	TRBJ2-7	TRBD2	CASSPEVAGGQDEQYF
NA	TRBV2	NA	NA	CASNFRQGPYEQYF
few	TRBV7-3	TRBJ2-1	TRBD2	CASSLRGGRSYNEQFF
NA	TRBV5-5	TRBJ2-3	NA	CASRIGVEIVRDTQYF
few	TRBV14	TRBJ1-3	TRBD1	CASSRETGLGSGNTIYF
NA	TRBV7-8	TRBJ1-4	NA	CASSLDPPGYGNEKLFF
NA	TRBV6-1	NA	TRBD1	CASRLTGRISYEQYF
NA	TRBV28	TRBJ1-1	NA	CASSLLNRAIAEAFF
NA	TRBV30	TRBJ2-7	NA	CAWSPAGEQYF
few	TRBV4-2	TRBJ1-1	TRBD1	CASSSRQGVDTEAFF
NA	TRBV6-1	TRBJ1-2	NA	CASSESVGQNYGYTF
NA	TRBV5-4	TRBJ2-7	TRBD2	CASSLGTSGGSYEQYF
NA	TRBV7-7	TRBJ2-2	TRBD1	CASSPDRGPGELFF
NA	TRBV2	TRBJ2-3	NA	CASRIGGTSTDTQYF